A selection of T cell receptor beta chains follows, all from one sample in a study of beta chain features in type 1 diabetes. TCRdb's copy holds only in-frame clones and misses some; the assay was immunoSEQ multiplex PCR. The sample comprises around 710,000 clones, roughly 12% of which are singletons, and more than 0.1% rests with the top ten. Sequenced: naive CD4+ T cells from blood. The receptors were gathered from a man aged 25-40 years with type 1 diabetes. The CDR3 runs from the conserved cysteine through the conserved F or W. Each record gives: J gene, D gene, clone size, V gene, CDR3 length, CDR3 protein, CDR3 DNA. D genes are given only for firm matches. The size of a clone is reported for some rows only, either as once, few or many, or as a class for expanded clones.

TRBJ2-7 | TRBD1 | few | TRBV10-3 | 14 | CAINPGQGSGEQYF | TGTGCCATCAACCCGGGACAGGGATCGGGCGAGCAGTACTTC
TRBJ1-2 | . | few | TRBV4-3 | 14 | CASSQDTSYYGYTF | TGCGCCAGCAGCCAAGATACCAGCTACTATGGCTACACCTTC
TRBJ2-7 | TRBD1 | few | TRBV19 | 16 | CASSQTPSTGLDEQYF | TGTGCCAGTAGTCAGACCCCCTCGACAGGGTTGGACGAGCAGTACTTC
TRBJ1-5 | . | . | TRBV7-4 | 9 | CASGQPQHF | TGTGCCAGCGGGCAGCCCCAGCATTTT
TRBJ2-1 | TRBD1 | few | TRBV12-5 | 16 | CASGPRPGGMYNEQFF | TGTGCTAGTGGTCCGAGACCAGGGGGAATGTACAATGAGCAGTTCTTC
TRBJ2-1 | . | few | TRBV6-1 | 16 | CASSGMLRDFYNEQFF | TGTGCCAGCAGTGGGATGCTCCGGGACTTCTACAATGAGCAGTTCTTC
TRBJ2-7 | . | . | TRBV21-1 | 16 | CASSKARDGVYYEQYF | TGTGCCAGCAGCAAAGCGCGAGACGGAGTTTACTACGAGCAGTACTTC
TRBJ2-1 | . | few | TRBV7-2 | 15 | CASSLDQGIYNEQFF | TGTGCCAGCAGCTTAGACCAGGGGATATACAATGAGCAGTTCTTC
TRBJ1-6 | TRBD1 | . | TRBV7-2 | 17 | CASSLETGGLGNSPLHF | TGTGCCAGCAGCTTAGAGACAGGGGGCCTAGGCAATTCACCCCTCCACTTT
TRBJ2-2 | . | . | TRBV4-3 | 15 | CASSHYTGSTGELFF | TGCGCCAGCAGCCATTACACAGGGAGCACCGGGGAGCTGTTTTTT
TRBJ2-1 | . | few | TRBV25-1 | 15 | CASSDPGGSYNEQFF | TGTGCCAGCAGTGACCCGGGTGGGTCTTACAATGAGCAGTTCTTC
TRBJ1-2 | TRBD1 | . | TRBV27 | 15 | CASSLSGQGSYGYTF | TGTGCCAGCAGTTTATCAGGACAGGGATCCTATGGCTACACCTTC
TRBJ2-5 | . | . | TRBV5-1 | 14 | CASSLDSRQETQYF | TGCGCCAGCAGCTTGGACTCCAGGCAAGAGACCCAGTACTTC
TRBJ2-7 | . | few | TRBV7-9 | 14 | CASKPGGAPYEQYF | TGTGCCAGCAAGCCCGGTGGGGCCCCCTACGAGCAGTACTTC
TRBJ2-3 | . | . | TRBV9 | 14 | CASSPRSAADTQYF | TGTGCCAGCAGCCCCCGCAGCGCGGCAGATACGCAGTATTTT
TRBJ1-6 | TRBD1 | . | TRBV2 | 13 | CASTGTGDSPLHF | TGTGCCAGCACCGGGACAGGGGATTCACCCCTCCACTTT
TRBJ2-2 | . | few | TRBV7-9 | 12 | CASSFNTGELFF | TGTGCCAGCAGCTTCAACACCGGGGAGCTGTTTTTT
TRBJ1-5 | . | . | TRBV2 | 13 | CASKGQLNQPQHF | TGTGCCAGCAAGGGGCAGCTCAATCAGCCCCAGCATTTT
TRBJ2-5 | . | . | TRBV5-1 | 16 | CASSLTGNYQAETQYF | TGCGCCAGCAGCTTGACGGGGAACTACCAGGCGGAGACCCAGTACTTC
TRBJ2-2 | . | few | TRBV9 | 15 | CASSVALENTGELFF | TGTGCCAGCAGCGTAGCCCTAGAGAACACCGGGGAGCTGTTTTTT